The T cell receptor (beta chain) under discussion was sequenced for a study of tumor-infiltrating lymphocytes in localized non-small cell lung cancer. Findings and caveats of the study: Available tissue quantity limited TCR sequencing to a patient subset.

Only in-frame clones appear in the TCRdb table, and some are missing; sequencing was by immunoSEQ multiplex PCR. This table has fewer than 15,000 clones, 65% to 85% appearing once. J was trimmed by 6 bases and V by 7 bases; bases with no gene match: 2. The CDR3 sequence is 13 residues long. Germline V gene sequence: CDR1 MGHDK, CDR2 SYGVNS. To note about this clone: Its antigen remains unknown.

The chain couples TRBV25-1 to TRBJ1-5; 11 nucleotides line up with TRBD1. This receptor was taken from a human donor with non-small cell lung cancer. Sequences were obtained from uninvolved lung tissue not adjacent to the tumor. The CDR3 nucleotides are TGTGCCAGCACGGGACAGGGGGGTCAGCCCCAGCATTTT. This gives the protein CASTGQGGQPQHF.